The rows below give T cell receptor beta chains drawn from one sample of a study of OX40 agonist ivuxolimab in advanced cancers. The assay was immunoSEQ multiplex PCR, and TCRdb's table has in-frame clones only and misses some. The sample shows tens of thousands of clones, approximately 92% of them seen only once. This specimen was CD4+ or CD8+ T cells sorted from blood, taken in a trial of the OX40 agonist ivuxolimab. These receptors were taken from an adult with an advanced solid tumor such as melanoma, head and neck, liver or kidney cancer. CDR3s include the opening cysteine and the closing phenylalanine or tryptophan. Fields, in order: J gene, V gene, CDR3 protein.

>TRBJ1-3|TRBV11-3
CASSTGAGNTIYF
>TRBJ2-7|TRBV2
CASSEQFSYEQYF
>TRBJ2-7|TRBV27
CASSPPDRGAYEQYF
>TRBJ1-4|TRBV28
CASSRLGDNEKLFF
>TRBJ1-2|TRBV5-1
CASSWTGDTDYDGYTF
>TRBJ1-2|TRBV6-5
CASSYGGGTYGYTF
>.|TRBV7-9
CASSPSGTSSEQYF
>TRBJ2-3|TRBV4-1
CASSQDRARGRVTDTQYF
>TRBJ1-5|TRBV9
CASSVGQGNQPQHF
>TRBJ2-1|TRBV6-1
CASRRTSGEYNEQFF
>TRBJ2-7|TRBV6-6
CASSYIRGRDFEQYF
>TRBJ2-1|TRBV28
CASKARASTMNMFF
>TRBJ1-5|TRBV7-9
CASSSSRGLWSQPQHF
>TRBJ1-2|TRBV6-1
CASSDATVDFRYTF
>TRBJ2-5|TRBV15
CATSSPLAGVETQYF
>TRBJ1-1|TRBV18
CASSLIWGQNTEAFF
>TRBJ1-4|TRBV2
CATLLEVNEKLFF
>TRBJ2-5|TRBV10-3
CAISEPDRGFAQETQYF
>TRBJ1-2|TRBV5-1
CASSFREDYGYTF
>TRBJ1-1|TRBV6-5
CASSYGVLNTEAFF
>TRBJ1-5|TRBV7-2
CASSSSGTSYQPQHF